Listed here is a single T cell receptor beta chain. The data were taken from a study of OX40 agonist ivuxolimab in advanced cancers. Overall study context: Age averaged around 54 years (range roughly 20 to 90), and roughly 80% were male. Three dose-escalation patients had partial responses: one with hepatocellular carcinoma and two with cutaneous melanoma.

Only in-frame clones appear in the TCRdb table, and some are missing; sequencing was by immunoSEQ multiplex PCR. This table has about 120,000 clones, roughly 89% appearing once. The trim removed 6 bases at V and 9 bases at J, leaving 8 bases unmatched. Germline V CDR1 and CDR2: MNHEY, SVGAGI. The CDR3 consists of 13 residues. The chain combines TRBV6-5 with TRBJ1-5; the match to TRBD1 covers 7 bases. This sequence originates from an adult with an advanced solid tumor such as melanoma, head and neck, liver or kidney cancer. Here the sequenced sample was CD4+ or CD8+ T cells sorted from blood, taken in a trial of the OX40 agonist ivuxolimab. Here the CDR3 reads CASRAGGFGPQHF. The CDR3 coding sequence is TGTGCCAGCAGGGCAGGGGGTTTTGGGCCCCAGCATTTT.